The 14 T cell receptor beta chains below all came from one sample that was sequenced in a study of early T cells in non-severe SARS-CoV-2 infection. One entry per CDR3 protein results from TCRdb running MiXCR on the 5' RACE reads. The sample records 80,000 to 95,000 distinct CDR3 sequences, roughly 14% being singletons. Sequenced input: whole blood. These receptors were obtained from an adult who was a healthcare worker with PCR-confirmed SARS-CoV-2 infection or an uninfected control (not recorded which).

J is TRBJ1-5 and V is TRBV4-2; no firm D call. V lost 0 bases, J lost 6 bases, and 12 bases lay in between. Germline values: CDR1 LGHNA, CDR2 YNFKEQ. The CDR3 length is 15 residues. This CDR3 is CASSQELLIGQPQHF. The CDR3 coding sequence is TGTGCCAGCAGCCAAGAACTTTTAATCGGTCAGCCCCAGCATTTT.

V gene TRBV5-1 combines with J gene TRBJ2-1, with 7 bases lining up with TRBD1. CDR3 length equals 16 residues. V gave up 4 bases and J gave up 0 bases; unmatched junction bases: 7. The germline gives CDR1 SGHRS, CDR2 YFSETQ. The CDR3 loop is CASSPQGVSSYNEQFF. CDR3 sequence (DNA): TGCGCCAGCAGCCCCCAGGGGGTAAGCTCCTACAATGAGCAGTTCTTC. Looking up the rest from reference TRBV5-1 and TRBJ2-1 gives the full variable domain: KAGVTQTPRYLIKTRGQQVTLSCSPISGHRSVSWYQQTPGQGLQFLFEYFSETQRNKGNFPGRFSGRQFSNSRSEMNVSTLELGDSALYLCASSPQGVSSYNEQFFGPGTRLTVL.

The CDR3 here is CASSLQGRRQETQYF. The CDR3 DNA reads TGTGCCAGCAGTTTACAGGGGCGCCGTCAAGAGACCCAGTACTTC. The chain couples TRBV27 to TRBJ2-5; possibly TRBD1 for D (6 bases). V lost 2 bases and J 2 bases, leaving 12 bases between the germline ends. The germline V gene has CDR1 MNHEY and CDR2 SMNVEV (reference sequence). This CDR3 comprises 15 residues.

This clonotype was recorded a few times. The chain combines TRBV5-1 with TRBJ1-4, with TRBD1 matching over 8 bases. V shed 3 bases, J shed 2 bases, and the junction held 3 bases outside the gene matches. From germline, CDR1 is SGHRS and CDR2 YFSETQ. The CDR3 runs to 15 residues. CDR3 residues: CASSSQGATNEKLFF. The DNA of the CDR3 is TGCGCCAGCAGCTCCCAGGGGGCGACTAATGAAAAACTGTTTTTT.

The sample holds many counts of this clonotype. The chain couples TRBV5-5 to TRBJ1-1; 7 nucleotides match TRBD1. The CDR3 has 15 amino acids. CDR1 is SGHKS and CDR2 is YYEKEE in the germline V gene (reference sequence). Trimming at V came to 1 base and at J to 7 bases, leaving 10 bases not matched to a gene. CDR3 DNA sequence: TGTGCCAGCAGCTTGTCGGGACAGCGGAGTAATGAAGCTTTCTTT. It is translated as CASSLSGQRSNEAFF.

V usage is TRBV20-1 and J usage is TRBJ2-3, with 10 bases fitting TRBD2. Germline CDR1 reads DFQATT; CDR2 reads SNEGSKA (reference sequence). This CDR3 is 14 amino acids long. V trimming: 2 bases; J trimming: 8 bases; junction bases outside the gene matches: 7. This CDR3 is CSARPSGGPATQYF. The CDR3 nucleotides are TGCAGTGCTAGACCTAGCGGGGGCCCCGCTACGCAGTATTTT.

This clonotype was detected a few times. The V and J genes are TRBV29-1 and TRBJ1-1; D possibly corresponds to TRBD1 (6 bases). Germline-derived CDR1 and CDR2 are SQVTM and ANQGSEA. CDR3 size: 13 residues. Trimming shortened V by 6 bases and J by 5 bases, and 16 bases separated the two germline ends. This chain's CDR3 is CSVEGQGKTEAFF. CDR3 DNA: TGCAGCGTCGAGGGGCAGGGGAAAACTGAAGCTTTCTTT.

This clonotype was seen at least ten times. V is TRBV19 and J is TRBJ1-2; maybe TRBD1 (5 bases). Trimming stripped 6 bases from V and 0 bases from J, with 23 bases between. CDR1 LNHDA and CDR2 SQIVND come from the germline V gene (reference sequence). This CDR3 region has 18 residues. Here the CDR3 DNA reads TGTGCCAGTAGGAAACTCAGTACCCCAGGGACTTCTAACTATGGCTACACCTTC. Encoded protein: CASRKLSTPGTSNYGYTF.

This chain connects TRBV30 to TRBJ2-3; D uncertain. CDR1 and CDR2 from the germline V gene are GTSNPN and SVGIG (reference sequence). This CDR3 is built from 16 residues. The V end lost 1 base, the J end lost 6 bases, and 20 bases lay between the germline ends. As DNA, the CDR3 is TGTGCCTGGAGTGAATATATGGGTGGTTCACGGGATACGCAGTATTTT. It encodes CAWSEYMGGSRDTQYF.

The rearrangement uses TRBV6-2 or TRBV6-3 and TRBJ2-2, with 7 bases matching TRBD1. The CDR3 sequence is 14 residues long. Germline CDR1 is MNHEY and CDR2 is SVGEGT. V lost 6 bases to trimming and J lost 3 bases; unmatched junction nucleotides: 4. The CDR3: CASRPGTDTGELFF. In nucleotides, the CDR3 is TGTGCCAGCAGGCCCGGGACAGACACCGGGGAGCTGTTTTTT.

The rearrangement joins TRBV20-1 to TRBJ2-2, with D possibly being TRBD2 (6 bases). Germline CDR1 DFQATT, CDR2 SNEGSKA (reference sequence). The CDR3 is made up of 16 amino acids. Between the trimmed V and J ends, which lost 2 bases and 2 bases, there was a span of 15 bases. The CDR3: CSARIRSRGNTGELFF. Here the CDR3 DNA reads TGCAGTGCTAGAATTCGATCGCGGGGCAACACCGGGGAGCTGTTTTTT.

The chain is built from TRBV6-5 and TRBJ2-1, with 7 bases matching TRBD1. The germline gives CDR1 MNHEY, CDR2 SVGAGI. V shed 6 bases, J shed 6 bases, and the junction held 8 bases outside the gene matches. The CDR3 runs to 14 residues. DNA for the CDR3: TGTGCCAGCAGCTTGGACAGGAGTCGCAATGAGCAGTTCTTC. This codes for CASSLDRSRNEQFF.

The chain recombines TRBV20-1 with TRBJ1-1; D not certain. Trimming took 3 bases from V and 6 from J, leaving 14 bases between them. This CDR3 spans 13 amino acids. CDR1 and CDR2 from the germline V gene are DFQATT and SNEGSKA (reference sequence). The CDR3 DNA follows: TGCAGTGCTAGTGATGGCTTCGTCGCTGAAGCTTTCTTT. Translation: CSASDGFVAEAFF.

This sequence joins TRBV3-1 and TRBJ1-1; 7 bases fit TRBD1. The germline V gene has CDR1 LGHDT and CDR2 YNNKEL (reference sequence). J gave up 7 bases and V 1 base, and 3 bases lay outside the gene matches. CDR3 length: 13 amino acids. The CDR3 sequence: CASSQAQGFEAFF. The CDR3 DNA is TGTGCCAGCAGCCAAGCACAGGGGTTTGAAGCTTTCTTT.